Listed below are T cell receptor beta chains from one sample, sequenced in a study of T-cell memory formation after mild COVID-19. One entry per CDR3 protein, called by TCRdb with MiXCR from the 5' RACE reads. The data show 350,000 to 450,000 distinct CDR3 sequences, around 24% seen once. Sequencing input: PBMCs or a T cell subset sorted from them (not recorded which). The receptors derive from an adult woman who had mild COVID-19 (a few samples of this study predate the infection). Cell type and time point are not known. Both conserved end residues are part of each CDR3. Not every row has a clone size; where given, it reads once, few, many or a size class.

clone size	V gene	CDR3 protein
-	TRBV6-5	CASRRGQGFSDTQYF
-	TRBV27	CASSLTGGGRLANYGYTF
-	TRBV6-2/TRBV6-3	CANAECPPDRPQETQYF
-	TRBV15	CATSRDLPRDTEAFF
few	TRBV5-6	CASSRHTGGNQPQHF
few	TRBV5-1	CASSLAGTGRSPLHF
-	TRBV18	CASSLTGREQYF
few	TRBV9	CASSADYVGTGKNIQYF
-	TRBV20-1	CSARGRQGGSTEAFF
few	TRBV24-1	CATSDGAAYSTDTQYF
-	TRBV5-1	CASSLAGSLGFF
few	TRBV5-1	CASGVQAHEQYF
few	TRBV10-3	CAISERDLQFF
-	TRBV20-1	CSARDLATGDYGYTF
-	TRBV11-3	CASSLRPGTSGRANTGELFF
many	TRBV18	CASSLFSGTSSYEQYF
-	TRBV6-1	CASSAQGQVMNTEAFF
-	TRBV28	CASSSPAGGPYEQYF
-	TRBV7-6	CASSQLGGRVSYEQYF
-	TRBV6-2/TRBV6-3	CASRPSLLAGVQETQYF
-	TRBV19	CASSTPDGQPYEQYF
few	TRBV7-9	CASSSGQGAKEAFF
-	TRBV4-1	CASSPDRGRAYEQYF
few	TRBV20-1	CSARYPGEGEQFF